This TCR beta chain was captured in a study of blood T cell repertoires in COVID-19. The wider study: Donors in the United States, Italy and Spain gave samples during acute or convalescent COVID-19. T cells, B-cell-depleted T cells, or PBMCs provided the cDNA or gDNA that served as material.

V shed 6 bases, J shed 4 bases, and the junction held 7 bases outside the gene matches. CDR3 length: 14 amino acids. Germline CDR1 reads MNHEY; CDR2 reads SVGAGI. In the original workflow: Estimates of nucleated cell counts were drawn from the amplification of reference gene primers. This table comes from immunoSEQ multiplex PCR, and its TCRdb copy is limited to in-frame clones, with some not included. V, J and clone size are those of that table, while D and trimming were read from the DNA. The sample records around 74,000 clones, approximately 90% being singletons. The sequencing sample was made of peripheral blood. This chain uses TRBV6-5 with TRBJ2-7, with 9 bases aligning to TRBD2. The origin of this receptor is a man in his fifties with active COVID-19. Written as DNA, the CDR3 is TGTGCCAGCAGCTTAGCGGGAGTGGATTACGAGCAGTACTTC. Translated: CASSLAGVDYEQYF.